The present T cell receptor (beta chain) was sequenced within a study of blood T cell repertoires in COVID-19. Study overall: The United States, Italy and Spain provided the acute and convalescent COVID-19 samples. From T cells, B-cell-depleted T cells, or PBMCs came the material, which was cDNA or gDNA.

CDR3 length equals 15 residues. The germline CDR1 and CDR2 sequences are MNHEY and SVGAGI. Trimming cost V 5 bases and J 4 bases; bases outside gene matches: 5. Sequencing was performed with immunoSEQ multiplex PCR; in TCRdb, only in-frame clones are kept and a portion is missing. The sample has some 16,000 clones; around 87% are singletons. The chain carries TRBV6-5 and TRBJ1-5; 10 bases fit TRBD1. Specimen: peripheral blood. This sequence was found in a human donor in a cohort sampled during active COVID-19. The CDR3 here is CASSTRTGGNQPQHF. The CDR3 DNA is TGTGCCAGCAGTACTCGGACAGGGGGTAATCAGCCCCAGCATTTT.